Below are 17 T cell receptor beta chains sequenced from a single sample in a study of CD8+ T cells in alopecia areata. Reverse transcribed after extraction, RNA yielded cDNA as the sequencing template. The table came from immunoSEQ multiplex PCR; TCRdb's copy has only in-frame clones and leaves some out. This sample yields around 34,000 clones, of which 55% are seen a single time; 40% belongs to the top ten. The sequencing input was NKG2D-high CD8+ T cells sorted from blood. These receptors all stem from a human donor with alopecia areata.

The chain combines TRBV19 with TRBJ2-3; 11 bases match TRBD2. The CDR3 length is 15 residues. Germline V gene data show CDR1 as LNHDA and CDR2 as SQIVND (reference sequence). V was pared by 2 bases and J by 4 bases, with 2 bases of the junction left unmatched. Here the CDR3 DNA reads TGTGCCAGTAGTATACTAGCGGGGGGCGCAGATACGCAGTATTTT. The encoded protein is CASSILAGGADTQYF.

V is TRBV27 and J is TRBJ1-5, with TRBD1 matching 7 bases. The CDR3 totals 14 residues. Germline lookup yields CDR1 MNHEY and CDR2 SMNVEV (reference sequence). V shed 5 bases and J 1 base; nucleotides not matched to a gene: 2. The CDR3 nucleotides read TGTGCCAGCAGTCAGACAGGGAGCAATCAGCCCCAGCATTTT. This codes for CASSQTGSNQPQHF.

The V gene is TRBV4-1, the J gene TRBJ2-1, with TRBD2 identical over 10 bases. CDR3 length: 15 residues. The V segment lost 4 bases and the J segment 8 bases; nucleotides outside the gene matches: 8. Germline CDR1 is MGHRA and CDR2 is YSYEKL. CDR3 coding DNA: TGCGCCAGCAGCCCAGGACTAGCGGCGAGTGATGAGCAGTTCTTC. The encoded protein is CASSPGLAASDEQFF.

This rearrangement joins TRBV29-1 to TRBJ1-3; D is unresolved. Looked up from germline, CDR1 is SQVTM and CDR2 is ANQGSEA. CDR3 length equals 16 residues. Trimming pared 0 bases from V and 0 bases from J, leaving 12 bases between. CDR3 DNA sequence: TGCAGCGTTGAAGATGGAGTCGGATTCTCTGGAAACACCATATATTTT. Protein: CSVEDGVGFSGNTIYF.

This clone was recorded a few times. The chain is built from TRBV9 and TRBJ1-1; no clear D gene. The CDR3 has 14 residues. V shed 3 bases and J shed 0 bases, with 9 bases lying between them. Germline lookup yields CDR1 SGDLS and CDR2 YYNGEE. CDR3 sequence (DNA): TGTGCCAGCAGCGGGGGTGTTTTGAACACTGAAGCTTTCTTT. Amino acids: CASSGGVLNTEAFF.

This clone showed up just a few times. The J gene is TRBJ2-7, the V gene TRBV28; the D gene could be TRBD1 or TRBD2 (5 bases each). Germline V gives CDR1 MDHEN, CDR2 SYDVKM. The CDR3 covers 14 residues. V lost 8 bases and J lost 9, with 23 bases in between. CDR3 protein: CASAPGPYWVGQYF. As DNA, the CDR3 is TGTGCCAGCGCCCCGGGACCCTATTGGGTCGGGCAGTACTTC.

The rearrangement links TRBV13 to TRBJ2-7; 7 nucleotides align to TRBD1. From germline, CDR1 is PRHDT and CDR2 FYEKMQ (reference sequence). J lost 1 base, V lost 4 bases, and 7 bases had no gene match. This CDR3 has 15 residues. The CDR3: CASSSRDSPSYEQYF. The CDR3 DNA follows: TGTGCCAGCAGCTCCCGGGACAGCCCATCCTACGAGCAGTACTTC.

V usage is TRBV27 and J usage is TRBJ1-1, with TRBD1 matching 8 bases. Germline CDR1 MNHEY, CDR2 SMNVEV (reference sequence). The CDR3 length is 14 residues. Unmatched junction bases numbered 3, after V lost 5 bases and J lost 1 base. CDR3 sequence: CASSPRGQNTEAFF. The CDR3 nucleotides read TGTGCCAGCAGTCCCAGGGGGCAGAACACTGAAGCTTTCTTT.

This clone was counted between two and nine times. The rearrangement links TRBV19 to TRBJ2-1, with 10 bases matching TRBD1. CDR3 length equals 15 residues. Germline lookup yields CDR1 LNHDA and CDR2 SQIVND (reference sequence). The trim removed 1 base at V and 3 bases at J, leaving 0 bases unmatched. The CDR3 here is CASSIGDRGYNEQFF. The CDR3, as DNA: TGTGCCAGTAGTATAGGGGACAGGGGCTACAATGAGCAGTTCTTC.

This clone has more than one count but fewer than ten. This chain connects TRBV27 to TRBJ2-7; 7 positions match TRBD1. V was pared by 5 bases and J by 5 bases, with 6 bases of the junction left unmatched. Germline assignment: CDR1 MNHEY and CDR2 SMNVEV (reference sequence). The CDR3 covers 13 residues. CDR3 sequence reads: CASSTTGFHEQYF. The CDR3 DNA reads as TGTGCCAGCAGTACGACAGGGTTCCACGAGCAGTACTTC.

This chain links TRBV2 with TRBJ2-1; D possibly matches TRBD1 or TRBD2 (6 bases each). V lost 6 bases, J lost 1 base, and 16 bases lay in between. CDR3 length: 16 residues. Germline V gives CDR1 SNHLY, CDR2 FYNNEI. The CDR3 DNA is TGTGCCAGCAGCCCCAGAAGGGGGGTTTCCTACAATGAGCAGTTCTTC. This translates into CASSPRRGVSYNEQFF.

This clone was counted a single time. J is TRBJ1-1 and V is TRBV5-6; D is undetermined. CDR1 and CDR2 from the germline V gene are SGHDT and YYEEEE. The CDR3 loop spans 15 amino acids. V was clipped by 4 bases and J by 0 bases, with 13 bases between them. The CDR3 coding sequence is TGTGCCAGCAGCCGCGCGGCAGAGCTGAACACTGAAGCTTTCTTT. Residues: CASSRAAELNTEAFF.

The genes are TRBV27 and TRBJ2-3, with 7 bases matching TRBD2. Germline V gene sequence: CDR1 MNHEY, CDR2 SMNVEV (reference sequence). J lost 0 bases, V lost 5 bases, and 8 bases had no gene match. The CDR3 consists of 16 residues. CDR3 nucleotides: TGTGCCAGCAGTATAACCGGGACTACGAGCACAGATACGCAGTATTTT. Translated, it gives CASSITGTTSTDTQYF.

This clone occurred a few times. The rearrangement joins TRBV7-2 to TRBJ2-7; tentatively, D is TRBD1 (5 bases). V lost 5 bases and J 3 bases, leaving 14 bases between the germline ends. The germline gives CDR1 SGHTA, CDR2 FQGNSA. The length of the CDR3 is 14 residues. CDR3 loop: CASSPPGYGYEQYF. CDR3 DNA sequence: TGTGCCAGCAGCCCGCCAGGGTACGGCTACGAGCAGTACTTC.

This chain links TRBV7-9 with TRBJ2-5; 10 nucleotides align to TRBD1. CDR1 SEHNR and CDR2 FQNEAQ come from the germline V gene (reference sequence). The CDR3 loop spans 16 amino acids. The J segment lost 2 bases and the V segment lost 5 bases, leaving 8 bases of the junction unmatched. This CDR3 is CASSPRQGAHQETQYF. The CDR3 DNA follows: TGTGCCAGCAGCCCTAGACAGGGGGCCCATCAAGAGACCCAGTACTTC.

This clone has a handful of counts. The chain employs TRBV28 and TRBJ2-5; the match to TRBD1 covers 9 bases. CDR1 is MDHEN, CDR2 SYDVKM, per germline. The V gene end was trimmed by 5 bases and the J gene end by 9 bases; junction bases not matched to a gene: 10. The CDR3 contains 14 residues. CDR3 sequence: CASSGPGQGWAQYF. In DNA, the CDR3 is TGTGCCAGCAGTGGACCGGGACAGGGTTGGGCCCAGTACTTC.

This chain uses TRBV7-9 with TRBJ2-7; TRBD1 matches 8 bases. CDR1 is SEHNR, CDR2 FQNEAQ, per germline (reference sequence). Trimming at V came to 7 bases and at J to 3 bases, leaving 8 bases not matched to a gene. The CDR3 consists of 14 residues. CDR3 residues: CASTLSGGIYEQYF. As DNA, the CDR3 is TGTGCCAGCACCCTCTCAGGGGGCATCTACGAGCAGTACTTC.